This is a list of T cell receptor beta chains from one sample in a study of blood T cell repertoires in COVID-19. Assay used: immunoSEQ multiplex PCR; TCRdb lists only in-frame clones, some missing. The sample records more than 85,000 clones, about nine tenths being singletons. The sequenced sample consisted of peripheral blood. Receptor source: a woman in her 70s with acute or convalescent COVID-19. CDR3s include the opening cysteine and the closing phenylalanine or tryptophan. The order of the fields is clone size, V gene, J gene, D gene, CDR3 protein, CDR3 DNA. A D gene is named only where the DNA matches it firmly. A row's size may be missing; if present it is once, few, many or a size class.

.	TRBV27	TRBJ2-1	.	CASSSPGGSRFF	TGTGCCAGCAGTTCCCCCGGAGGCAGCAGGTTCTTC
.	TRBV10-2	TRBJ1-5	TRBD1	CASSESDRANQPQHF	TGCGCCAGCAGTGAGTCGGACAGGGCAAATCAGCCCCAGCATTTT
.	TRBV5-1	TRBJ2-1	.	CASSLWAGNNEQFF	TGCGCCAGCAGCTTGTGGGCAGGGAACAATGAGCAGTTCTTC
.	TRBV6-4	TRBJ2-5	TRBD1	CASSDSTGDRVEETQYF	TGTGCCAGCAGTGACTCGACGGGGGACAGGGTAGAAGAGACCCAGTACTTC
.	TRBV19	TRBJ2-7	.	CASSITGGAYEQYF	TGTGCCAGTAGTATCACAGGGGGGGCCTACGAGCAGTACTTC
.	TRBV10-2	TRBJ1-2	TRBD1	CASSMTGTSNYGYTF	TGCGCCAGCAGTATGACAGGGACCTCAAACTATGGCTACACCTTC
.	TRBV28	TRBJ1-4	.	CASTSRTLGGQLGEKLFF	TGTGCCAGCACCTCCAGGACACTAGGAGGGCAACTAGGTGAAAAACTGTTTTTT
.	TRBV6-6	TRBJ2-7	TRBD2	CASRHPSGTSYEQYF	TGTGCCAGCAGACACCCAAGCGGGACCAGCTACGAGCAGTACTTC
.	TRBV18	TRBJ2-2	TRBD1	CASSYGQAGELFF	TGTGCCAGCTCATACGGACAGGCCGGGGAGCTGTTTTTT
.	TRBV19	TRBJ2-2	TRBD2	CAVEERGSHTGELFF	TGTGCCGTGGAAGAGCGGGGATCGCACACCGGGGAGCTGTTTTTT
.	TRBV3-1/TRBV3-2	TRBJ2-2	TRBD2	CASSPEARGITGELFF	TGTGCCAGCAGCCCGGAGGCGCGGGGGATCACCGGGGAGCTGTTTTTT
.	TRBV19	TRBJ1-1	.	CASSIDRGANTEAFF	TGTGCCAGTAGTATAGACCGGGGGGCGAACACTGAAGCTTTCTTT
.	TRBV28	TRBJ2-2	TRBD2	CASSSGSSGAGELFF	TGTGCCAGCAGTTCGGGGTCGAGCGGGGCCGGGGAGCTGTTTTTT
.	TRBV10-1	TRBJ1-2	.	CASSETGYYGYTF	TGCGCCAGCAGTGAGACGGGATACTATGGCTACACCTTC
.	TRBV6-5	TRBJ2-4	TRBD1	CASSYSRTGGNIQYF	TGTGCCAGCAGTTATTCTAGGACAGGGGGAAACATTCAGTACTTC
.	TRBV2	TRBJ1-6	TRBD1	CASRVGTVDSPLHF	TGTGCCAGCAGAGTAGGGACAGTGGATTCACCCCTCCACTTT
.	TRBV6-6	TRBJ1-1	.	CASSYDRPAEAFF	TGTGCCAGCAGCTACGACAGGCCCGCTGAAGCTTTCTTT
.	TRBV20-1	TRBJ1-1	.	CSALRETEAFF	TGCAGTGCCCTCCGGGAGACTGAAGCTTTCTTT
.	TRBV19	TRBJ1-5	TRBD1	CASSLQGNQPQHF	TGTGCCAGTAGTTTACAGGGGAACCAGCCCCAGCATTTT
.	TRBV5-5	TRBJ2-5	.	CASSGDIRTVETQYF	TGTGCCAGCAGCGGGGACATTCGAACGGTGGAGACCCAGTACTTC
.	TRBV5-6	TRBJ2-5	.	CASSRAVETQYF	TGTGCCAGCAGCCGTGCAGTAGAGACCCAGTACTTC
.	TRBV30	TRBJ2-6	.	CAWSVRTTLGGANVLTF	TGTGCCTGGAGTGTAAGGACAACCCTTGGGGGGGCCAACGTCCTGACTTTC
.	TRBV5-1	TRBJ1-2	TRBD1	CASSRDRAIGNYGYTF	TGCGCCAGCAGCCGCGACAGGGCCATTGGTAACTATGGCTACACCTTC
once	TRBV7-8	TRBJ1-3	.	CASSSRIMDYSGNTIYF	TGTGCCAGCAGCTCCAGGATTATGGATTACTCTGGAAACACCATATATTTT
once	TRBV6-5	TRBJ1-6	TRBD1	CASSYPIGQGASPLHF	TGTGCCAGCAGTTACCCAATTGGACAGGGAGCCTCACCCCTCCACTTT
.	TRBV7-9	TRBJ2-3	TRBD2	CASSLWGRGVGIADTQYF	TGTGCCAGCAGCTTATGGGGGAGGGGAGTTGGAATAGCAGATACGCAGTATTTT
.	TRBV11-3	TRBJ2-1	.	CASSSYELGSGSNEQFF	TGTGCCAGCAGCTCGTACGAACTAGGGAGTGGCTCCAATGAGCAGTTCTTC
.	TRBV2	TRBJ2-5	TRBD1	CASTKDRGLETQYF	TGTGCCAGCACCAAGGACAGGGGGCTTGAGACCCAGTACTTC
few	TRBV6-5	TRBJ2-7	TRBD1	CASSSRTGGNEQYF	TGTGCCAGCAGCTCCCGGACAGGGGGCAACGAGCAGTACTTC
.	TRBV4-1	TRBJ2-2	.	CASSPSSRDPNTGELFF	TGCGCCAGCAGCCCCTCAAGTCGGGATCCGAACACCGGGGAGCTGTTTTTT
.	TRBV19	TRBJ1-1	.	CASKSAKGFTEAFF	TGTGCCAGTAAGTCAGCCAAGGGGTTTACTGAAGCTTTCTTT
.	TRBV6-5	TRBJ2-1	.	CASSYGSGLGYNEQFF	TGTGCCAGCAGTTACGGGTCAGGGTTGGGCTACAATGAGCAGTTCTTC
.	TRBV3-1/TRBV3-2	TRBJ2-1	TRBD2	CASSRIAGLDNEQFF	TGTGCCAGCAGCCGCATAGCGGGACTTGACAATGAGCAGTTCTTC
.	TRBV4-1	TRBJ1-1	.	CASSQTGVNTEAFF	TGCGCCAGCAGCCAGACAGGAGTGAACACTGAAGCTTTCTTT
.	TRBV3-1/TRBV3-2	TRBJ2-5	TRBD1	CASSQAGWGTGVQETQYF	TGTGCCAGCAGCCAAGCCGGATGGGGGACAGGAGTCCAAGAGACCCAGTACTTC
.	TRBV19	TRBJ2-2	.	CASSAGGELFF	TGTGCCAGTAGCGCCGGGGGGGAGCTGTTTTTT
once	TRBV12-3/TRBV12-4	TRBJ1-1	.	CASSTQSNTEAFF	TGTGCCAGCAGTACACAGTCGAACACTGAAGCTTTCTTT
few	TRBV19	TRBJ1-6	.	CASSTSTGVNNSPLHF	TGTGCCAGTAGTACCTCGACGGGGGTAAATAATTCACCCCTCCACTTT
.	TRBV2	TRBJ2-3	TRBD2	CASSHLRREVSTDTQYF	TGTGCCAGCAGTCACTTGAGGCGGGAGGTTAGCACAGATACGCAGTATTTT
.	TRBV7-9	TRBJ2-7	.	CASSRGFWEQYF	TGTGCCAGCAGCCGAGGTTTTTGGGAGCAGTACTTC
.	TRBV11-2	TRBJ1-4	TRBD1	CASSWSGTATNEKLFF	TGTGCCAGCAGCTGGTCCGGGACAGCAACTAATGAAAAACTGTTTTTT
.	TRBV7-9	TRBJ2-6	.	CASSLAVTGANVLTF	TGTGCCAGCAGCTTAGCTGTAACAGGGGCCAACGTCCTGACTTTC